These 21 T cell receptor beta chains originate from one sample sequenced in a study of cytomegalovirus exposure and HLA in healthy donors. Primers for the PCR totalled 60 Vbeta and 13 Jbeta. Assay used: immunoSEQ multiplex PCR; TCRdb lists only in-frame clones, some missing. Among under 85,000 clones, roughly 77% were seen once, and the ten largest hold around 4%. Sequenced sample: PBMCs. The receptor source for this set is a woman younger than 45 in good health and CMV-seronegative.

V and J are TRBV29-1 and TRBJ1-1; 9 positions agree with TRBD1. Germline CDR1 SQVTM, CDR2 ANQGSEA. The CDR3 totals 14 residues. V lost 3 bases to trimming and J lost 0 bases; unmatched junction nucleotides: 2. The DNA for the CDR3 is TGCAGCGTTGATACAGGGGGCCTGAACACTGAAGCTTTCTTT. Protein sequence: CSVDTGGLNTEAFF.

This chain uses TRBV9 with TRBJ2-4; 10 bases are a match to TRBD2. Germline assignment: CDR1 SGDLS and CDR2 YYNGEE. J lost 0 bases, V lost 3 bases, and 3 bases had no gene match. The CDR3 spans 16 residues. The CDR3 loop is CASSDGTSEAKNIQYF. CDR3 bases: TGTGCCAGCAGCGACGGGACTAGCGAAGCCAAAAACATTCAGTACTTC.

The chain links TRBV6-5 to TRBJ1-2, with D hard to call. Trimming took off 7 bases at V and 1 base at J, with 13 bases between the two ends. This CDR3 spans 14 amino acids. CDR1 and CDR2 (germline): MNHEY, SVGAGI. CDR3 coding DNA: TGTGCCAGCACCTCTGCCAGTATTAACTATGGCTACACCTTC. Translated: CASTSASINYGYTF.

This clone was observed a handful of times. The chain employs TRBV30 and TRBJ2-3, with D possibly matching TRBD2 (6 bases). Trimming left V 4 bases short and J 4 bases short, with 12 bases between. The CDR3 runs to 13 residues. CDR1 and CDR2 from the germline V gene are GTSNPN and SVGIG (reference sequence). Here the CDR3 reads CAWTRRRADTQYF. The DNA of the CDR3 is TGTGCCTGGACCCGGCGGAGGGCAGATACGCAGTATTTT.

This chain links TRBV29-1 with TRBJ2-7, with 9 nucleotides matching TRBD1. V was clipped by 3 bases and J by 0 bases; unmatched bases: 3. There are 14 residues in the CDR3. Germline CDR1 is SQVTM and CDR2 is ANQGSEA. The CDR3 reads CSVEGTGSSYEQYF. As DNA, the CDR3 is TGCAGCGTTGAGGGGACAGGGAGCTCCTACGAGCAGTACTTC.

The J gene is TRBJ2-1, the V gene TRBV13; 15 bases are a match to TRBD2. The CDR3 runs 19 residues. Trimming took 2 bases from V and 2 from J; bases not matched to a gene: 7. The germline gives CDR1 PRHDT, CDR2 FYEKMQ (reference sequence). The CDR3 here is CASSLSGTSGRIAYNEQFF. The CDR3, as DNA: TGTGCCAGCAGCTTATCAGGGACTAGCGGGAGGATCGCCTACAATGAGCAGTTCTTC.

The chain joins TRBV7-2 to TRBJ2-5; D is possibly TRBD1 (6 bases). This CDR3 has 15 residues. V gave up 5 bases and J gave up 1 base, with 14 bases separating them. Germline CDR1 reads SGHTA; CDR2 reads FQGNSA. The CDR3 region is CASSPPGQFQETQYF. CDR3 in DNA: TGTGCCAGCAGCCCGCCCGGACAGTTCCAAGAGACCCAGTACTTC.

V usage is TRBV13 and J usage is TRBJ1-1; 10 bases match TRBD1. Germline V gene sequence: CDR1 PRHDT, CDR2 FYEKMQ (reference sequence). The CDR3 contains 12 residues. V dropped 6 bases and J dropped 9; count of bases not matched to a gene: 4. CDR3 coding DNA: TGTGCCAGCAGTCCGACAGGGGGCAAAGCTTTCTTT. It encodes CASSPTGGKAFF.

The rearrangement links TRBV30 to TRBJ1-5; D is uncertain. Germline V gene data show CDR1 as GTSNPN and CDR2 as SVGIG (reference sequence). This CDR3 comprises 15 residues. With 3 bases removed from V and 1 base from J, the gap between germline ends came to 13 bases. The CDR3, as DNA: TGTGCCTGGAGCCCGGGAGGGTCCAGCAATCAGCCCCAGCATTTT. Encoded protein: CAWSPGGSSNQPQHF. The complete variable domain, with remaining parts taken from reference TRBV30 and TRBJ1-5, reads SQTIHQWPATLVQPVGSPLSLECTVEGTSNPNLYWYRQAAGRGLQLLFYSVGIGQISSEVPQNLSASRPQDRQFILSSKKLLLSDSGFYLCAWSPGGSSNQPQHFGDGTRLSIL.

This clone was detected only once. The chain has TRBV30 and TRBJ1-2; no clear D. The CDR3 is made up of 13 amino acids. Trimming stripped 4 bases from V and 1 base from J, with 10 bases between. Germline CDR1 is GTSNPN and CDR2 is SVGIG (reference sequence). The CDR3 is CAWMSQVNYGYTF. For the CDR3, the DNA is TGTGCCTGGATGTCCCAGGTTAACTATGGCTACACCTTC.

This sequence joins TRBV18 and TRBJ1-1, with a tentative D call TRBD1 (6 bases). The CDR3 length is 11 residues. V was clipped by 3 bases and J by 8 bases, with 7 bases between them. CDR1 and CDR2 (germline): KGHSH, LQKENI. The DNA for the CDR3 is TGTGCCAGCTCACCGGGGGCCGAAGCTTTCTTT. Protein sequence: CASSPGAEAFF.

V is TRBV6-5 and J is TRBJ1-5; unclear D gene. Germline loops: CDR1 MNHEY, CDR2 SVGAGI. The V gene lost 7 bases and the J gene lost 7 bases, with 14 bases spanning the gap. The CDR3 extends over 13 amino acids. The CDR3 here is CASTVSPVQPQHF. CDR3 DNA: TGTGCCAGCACCGTTAGTCCGGTCCAGCCCCAGCATTTT.

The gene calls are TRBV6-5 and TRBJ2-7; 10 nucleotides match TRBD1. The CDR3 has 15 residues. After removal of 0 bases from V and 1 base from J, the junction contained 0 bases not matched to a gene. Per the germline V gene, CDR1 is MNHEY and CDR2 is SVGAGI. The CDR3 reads CASSYSDRGSYEQYF. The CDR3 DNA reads TGTGCCAGCAGTTACTCGGACAGGGGGTCCTACGAGCAGTACTTC.

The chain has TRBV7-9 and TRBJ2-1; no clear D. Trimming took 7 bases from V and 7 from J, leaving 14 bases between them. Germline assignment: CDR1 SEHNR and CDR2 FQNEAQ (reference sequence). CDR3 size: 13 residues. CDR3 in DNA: TGTGCCAGCATCCGTAACGGGTTAAATGAGCAGTTCTTC. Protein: CASIRNGLNEQFF.

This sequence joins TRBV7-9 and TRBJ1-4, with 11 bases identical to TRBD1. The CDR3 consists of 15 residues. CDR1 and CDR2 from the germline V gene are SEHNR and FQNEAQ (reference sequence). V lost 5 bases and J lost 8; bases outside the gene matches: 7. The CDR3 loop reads CASSEGTGGGEKLFF. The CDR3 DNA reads TGTGCCAGCAGCGAAGGGACAGGGGGTGGCGAAAAACTGTTTTTT.

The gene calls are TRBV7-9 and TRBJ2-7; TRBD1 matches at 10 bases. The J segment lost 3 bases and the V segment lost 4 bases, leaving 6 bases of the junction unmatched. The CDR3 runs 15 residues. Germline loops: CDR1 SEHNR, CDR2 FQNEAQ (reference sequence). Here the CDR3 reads CASSSLRDRGYEQYF. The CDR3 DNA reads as TGTGCCAGCAGCTCCTTGAGGGACAGGGGCTACGAGCAGTACTTC. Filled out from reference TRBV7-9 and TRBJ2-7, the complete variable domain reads DTGVSQNPRHKITKRGQNVTFRCDPISEHNRLYWYRQTLGQGPEFLTYFQNEAQLEKSRLLSDRFSAERPKGSFSTLEIQRTEQGDSAMYLCASSSLRDRGYEQYFGPGTRLTVT.

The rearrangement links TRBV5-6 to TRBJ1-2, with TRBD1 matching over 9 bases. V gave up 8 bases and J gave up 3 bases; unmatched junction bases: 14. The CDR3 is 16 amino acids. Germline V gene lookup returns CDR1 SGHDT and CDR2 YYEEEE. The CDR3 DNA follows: TGTGCCAGTTCCCTGGGGACAGGGAACCGGTACTATGGCTACACCTTC. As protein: CASSLGTGNRYYGYTF.

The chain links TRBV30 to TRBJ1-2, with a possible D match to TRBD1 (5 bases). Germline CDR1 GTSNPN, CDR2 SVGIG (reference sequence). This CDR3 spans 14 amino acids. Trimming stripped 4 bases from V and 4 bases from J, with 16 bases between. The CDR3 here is CAWTEWRGSYGYTF. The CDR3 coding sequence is TGTGCCTGGACTGAATGGAGGGGCTCCTATGGCTACACCTTC.

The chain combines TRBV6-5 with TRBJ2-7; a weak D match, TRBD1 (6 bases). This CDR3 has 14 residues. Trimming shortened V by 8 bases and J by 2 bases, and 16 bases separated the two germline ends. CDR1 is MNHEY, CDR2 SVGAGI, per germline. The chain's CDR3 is CASAIQTGTYEQYF. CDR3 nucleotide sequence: TGTGCCAGCGCAATACAAACAGGGACCTACGAGCAGTACTTC.

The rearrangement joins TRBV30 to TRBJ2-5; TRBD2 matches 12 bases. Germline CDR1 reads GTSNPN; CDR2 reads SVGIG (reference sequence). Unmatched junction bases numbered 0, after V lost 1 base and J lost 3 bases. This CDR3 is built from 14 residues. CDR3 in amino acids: CAWSGLAGEETQYF. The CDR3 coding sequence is TGTGCCTGGAGTGGACTAGCGGGGGAAGAGACCCAGTACTTC.

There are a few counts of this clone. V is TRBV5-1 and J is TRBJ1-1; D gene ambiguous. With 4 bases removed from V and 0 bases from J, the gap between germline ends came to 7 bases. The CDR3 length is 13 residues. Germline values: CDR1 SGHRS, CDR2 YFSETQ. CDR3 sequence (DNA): TGCGCCAGCAGCCAAGAGATGAACACTGAAGCTTTCTTT. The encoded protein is CASSQEMNTEAFF. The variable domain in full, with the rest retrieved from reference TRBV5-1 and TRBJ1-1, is KAGVTQTPRYLIKTRGQQVTLSCSPISGHRSVSWYQQTPGQGLQFLFEYFSETQRNKGNFPGRFSGRQFSNSRSEMNVSTLELGDSALYLCASSQEMNTEAFFGQGTRLTVV.